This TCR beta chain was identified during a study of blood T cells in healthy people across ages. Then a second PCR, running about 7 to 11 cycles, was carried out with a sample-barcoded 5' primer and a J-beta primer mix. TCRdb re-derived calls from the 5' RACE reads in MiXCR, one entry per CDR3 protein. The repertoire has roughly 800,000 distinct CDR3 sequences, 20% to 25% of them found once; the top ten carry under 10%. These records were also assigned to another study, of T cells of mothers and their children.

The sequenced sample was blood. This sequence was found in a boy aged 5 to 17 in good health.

The CDR3 nucleotides read TGCAGTGCTAGTCCCACGGGTCCCTACGAGCAGTACTTC. Translating it yields CSASPTGPYEQYF. The V gene is TRBV20-1, the J gene TRBJ2-7; D unclear. CDR1 DFQATT and CDR2 SNEGSKA come from the germline V gene (reference sequence). CDR3 length: 13 amino acids. V was clipped by 3 bases and J by 2 bases, with 11 bases between them.